This TCR beta chain was recovered during a study of blood T cell repertoires in COVID-19. Study-wide background: From the United States, Italy and Spain came samples of acute and convalescent COVID-19. T cells, B-cell-depleted T cells, or PBMCs provided the cDNA or gDNA that served as material.

Assay: immunoSEQ multiplex PCR; the TCRdb copy retains only in-frame clones and omits some. Here the sample spans roughly 150,000 clones, over 80% being singletons. Membership in each cohort depended on participant-reported clinical history. The length of the CDR3 is 15 residues. The ends were cut back, 3 bases at V and 4 bases at J, with 14 bases in the middle. Germline values: CDR1 MNHNS, CDR2 SASEGT. Material: PBMCs or T cells enriched from blood (not recorded which). This sequence originates from a man in his 70s who had been exposed to COVID-19. The chain recombines TRBV6-1 with TRBJ2-3, with a possible D match to TRBD1 (5 bases). The CDR3 region is CASSEQGVGADTQYF. The CDR3 DNA sequence: TGTGCCAGCAGTGAGCAAGGGGTTGGGGCAGATACGCAGTATTTT.